This T cell receptor beta chain came from a study of tumor-infiltrating lymphocytes in primary liver carcinoma. Study-wide results and caveats: With p = 0.039, the top-250-clone fraction in tumors significantly exceeded that in blood.

As for this clonotype: Its antigen is currently unknown. Compared with germline, one end of the junction differs, possibly owing to a read error.

Germline assignment: CDR1 SGHAT and CDR2 FQNNGV. This CDR3 has 19 amino acids. Co-extraction of RNA and DNA was performed on 20-30 mg of unsorted bulk tissue. Making TCR beta cDNA involved around 510 ng total RNA and a constant-region primer. ARM-PCR was slightly modified, and three nested multiplex PCR rounds with it gave rise to the TCR beta libraries. Investigators reported that the first two PCR rounds, at around 10 cycles each, used TRBV1-TRBV30 forward primers with a C-beta reverse primer. TCRdb redid the calling of the multiplex PCR reads with MiXCR, one entry per CDR3 protein. Here the sample spans 37,000 or so distinct CDR3 sequences, more than 70% being singletons.

The clonotype was recovered from a man aged 35-49 years with primary liver carcinoma and hepatitis B virus infection. The chain is built from TRBV11-2 and TRBJ2-7, with a weak D call TRBD1 (6 bases). Source material: tumor-adjacent normal liver tissue. The CDR3 bases are TGTGCCAGCAGCTTCGACAGGCCCCGACGTTCCTCGTACGGTCACGATCAGTACTTC. Protein: CASSFDRPRRSSYGHDQYF.